These 18 T cell receptor beta chains were all obtained from the same sample, sequenced in a study of cytomegalovirus exposure and HLA in healthy donors. PCR involved 60 Vbeta and 13 Jbeta primers. Method: immunoSEQ multiplex PCR; TCRdb's copy keeps in-frame clones and lacks some. Of just under 80,000 clones in the sample, 60% to 85% were seen once. The sequencing sample was made of PBMCs. These receptors came from a man in his forties in good health and CMV-seronegative.

The sample holds a few counts of this clone. This specimen includes other DNA sequences encoding the same CDR3. The chain couples TRBV15 to TRBJ1-2, with 11 bases that match TRBD1. Looked up from germline, CDR1 is LNHNV and CDR2 is YYDKDF (reference sequence). V lost 3 bases, J lost 1 base, and 1 base stayed unmatched. The CDR3 runs to 15 residues. The CDR3 is CATSSGTGGNYGYTF. The CDR3 DNA follows: TGTGCCACCAGCAGCGGGACAGGGGGTAACTATGGCTACACCTTC.

This rearrangement joins TRBV28 to TRBJ1-2; 7 bases match TRBD1. V trimming: 10 bases; J trimming: 0 bases; junction bases outside the gene matches: 11. CDR1 is MDHEN and CDR2 is SYDVKM in the germline V gene. There are 15 residues in the CDR3. DNA for the CDR3: TGTGCCACCCTGGGTACAGGGGACCCTAACTATGGCTACACCTTC. It yields the protein CATLGTGDPNYGYTF.

The chain is built from TRBV18 and TRBJ1-1; D remains ambiguous. V was pared by 2 bases and J by 1 base, with 8 bases between. The CDR3 consists of 14 residues. CDR1 is KGHSH, CDR2 LQKENI, per germline. CDR3 DNA: TGTGCCAGCTCACCAGGGCGCAAGAACACTGAAGCTTTCTTT. Translation: CASSPGRKNTEAFF.

The chain has TRBV7-8 and TRBJ1-5, with 10 bases lining up with TRBD1. Germline V lookup: CDR1 SGHVS, CDR2 FQNEAQ. V shed 5 bases, J shed 0 bases, and the junction held 13 bases outside the gene matches. The CDR3 runs 19 residues. The CDR3 is CASSPRSGTGENSNQPQHF. CDR3 sequence (DNA): TGTGCCAGCAGCCCTAGGAGCGGGACAGGGGAAAATAGCAATCAGCCCCAGCATTTT.

V and J are TRBV9 and TRBJ2-1, with a tentative D call TRBD2 (5 bases). Trimming took 3 bases from V and 3 from J, leaving 13 bases between them. There are 15 residues in the CDR3. Germline V CDR1 and CDR2: SGDLS, YYNGEE. The CDR3 reads CASSGSASFYNEQFF. CDR3 nucleotides: TGTGCCAGCAGCGGCTCGGCTAGCTTCTACAATGAGCAGTTCTTC.

The chain employs TRBV5-1 and TRBJ1-1; D is perhaps TRBD1 (6 bases). The ends were cut back, 0 bases at V and 5 bases at J, with 11 bases in the middle. Germline CDR1 and CDR2: SGHRS and YFSETQ. CDR3 length: 14 residues. This chain's CDR3 is CASSLDRVATEAFF. CDR3 nucleotide sequence: TGCGCCAGCAGCTTGGACAGGGTCGCAACTGAAGCTTTCTTT.

The genes are TRBV4-1 and TRBJ2-2; D gene ambiguous. The CDR3 consists of 14 residues. The germline V gene has CDR1 MGHRA and CDR2 YSYEKL. Trimming stripped 0 bases from V and 9 bases from J, with 11 bases between. CDR3 coding DNA: TGCGCCAGCAGCCAAGAAGCAGGATTGAGGGAGCTGTTTTTT. It codes for CASSQEAGLRELFF.

The chain carries TRBV7-9 and TRBJ1-5, with D possibly being TRBD1 (5 bases). The germline V and J ends were trimmed by 4 bases and 4 bases, with 17 bases remaining between them. This CDR3 is built from 16 residues. In germline, CDR1 is SEHNR, CDR2 FQNEAQ (reference sequence). DNA of the CDR3: TGTGCCAGCAGCTCACCTGACGCGGACAAAAATCAGCCCCAGCATTTT. Encoded protein: CASSSPDADKNQPQHF.

The chain combines TRBV5-1 with TRBJ2-6, with TRBD1 identical over 8 bases. This CDR3 has 17 residues. Trimming cost V 3 bases and J 0 bases; bases outside gene matches: 5. Per the germline V gene, CDR1 is SGHRS and CDR2 is YFSETQ. In DNA form, the CDR3 reads TGCGCCAGCAGCTCGGGACAGGTGAGCTCTGGGGCCAACGTCCTGACTTTC. It codes for CASSSGQVSSGANVLTF.

A few counts support this clone. The chain links TRBV9 to TRBJ1-3; 7 bases map to TRBD1. The germline V gene encodes CDR1 SGDLS and CDR2 YYNGEE. The junction had 7 bases not matched to a gene; V was cut back by 0 bases and J by 4 bases. This CDR3 is 16 amino acids long. In nucleotides, the CDR3 is TGTGCCAGCAGCGTAGCGGCACAGGGGCGGGGAAACACCATATATTTT. The encoded protein is CASSVAAQGRGNTIYF.

The chain employs TRBV2 and TRBJ2-3; possibly TRBD2 for D (5 bases). Germline CDR1 is SNHLY and CDR2 is FYNNEI. The CDR3 is 14 residues long. Trimming left V 7 bases short and J 9 bases short, with 20 bases between. CDR3 amino acids: CASTLRRSDPTQYF. The CDR3 DNA sequence: TGTGCCAGCACCCTTAGGAGGAGCGACCCAACGCAGTATTTT.

With regard to this clone: Germline and junction disagree at one end, which may indicate a read error. This sample includes further DNA sequences coding for the same CDR3. This chain links TRBV7-3 with TRBJ1-1, with TRBD1 matching over 7 bases. Germline CDR1 SGHTA, CDR2 FQGTGA. This CDR3 spans 13 amino acids. CDR3 sequence reads: CASSVDRFTEAFF. The CDR3 DNA is TGTGCCAGCAGCGTGGACAGGTTTACTGAAGCCTTCTTT.

V gene TRBV4-3 combines with J gene TRBJ1-2; 9 bases agree with TRBD1. This CDR3 has 15 amino acids. The germline V gene encodes CDR1 LGHNA and CDR2 YSLEER. The V segment lost 4 bases and the J segment 2 bases; nucleotides outside the gene matches: 5. The CDR3 loop reads CASSRGQGGNYGYTF. The CDR3 coding sequence is TGCGCCAGCAGCCGGGGACAGGGAGGCAACTATGGCTACACCTTC.

The V gene is TRBV29-1, the J gene TRBJ2-7; TRBD1 agrees at 12 bases. The J segment lost 4 bases and the V segment lost 5 bases, leaving 6 bases of the junction unmatched. Germline V lookup: CDR1 SQVTM, CDR2 ANQGSEA. This CDR3 contains 14 residues. CDR3 sequence (DNA): TGCAGCGTTTTGGGACAGGGGGCCGGTTACGAGCAGTACTTC. Its protein is CSVLGQGAGYEQYF.

The rearrangement uses TRBV19 and TRBJ2-3, with 9 nucleotides matching TRBD2. The CDR3 has 18 residues. Germline lookup yields CDR1 LNHDA and CDR2 SQIVND (reference sequence). The V segment lost 6 bases and the J segment 3 bases; nucleotides outside the gene matches: 16. The CDR3, as DNA: TGTGCCAGTAGATCGGCTAAGGGCGCGGGAGGGCGTACAGATACGCAGTATTTT. Its protein is CASRSAKGAGGRTDTQYF.

This chain connects TRBV18 to TRBJ1-4, with 8 nucleotides matching TRBD1. Germline-derived CDR1 and CDR2 are KGHSH and LQKENI. The CDR3 is 16 amino acids. Trimming took 3 bases from V and 8 from J; bases not matched to a gene: 11. In DNA, the CDR3 is TGTGCCAGCTCACCGCTTGCAGGGGGCTTAGGCGAAAAACTGTTTTTT. It yields the protein CASSPLAGGLGEKLFF.

The genes are TRBV7-6 and TRBJ2-7, with D maybe TRBD2 (5 bases). Trimming shortened V by 0 bases and J by 5 bases, and 20 bases separated the two germline ends. CDR3 length equals 17 residues. The germline V gene encodes CDR1 SGHVS and CDR2 FNYEAQ. CDR3 in DNA: TGTGCCAGCAGCTTAGCCGCTGGGTCGAGGGAAGTAGACGAGCAGTACTTC. Encoded protein: CASSLAAGSREVDEQYF.

This clone was recorded once. The chain links TRBV5-1 to TRBJ2-7; TRBD2 agrees at 8 bases. This CDR3 is built from 16 residues. The germline V gene encodes CDR1 SGHRS and CDR2 YFSETQ. V shed 0 bases, J shed 3 bases, and the junction held 8 bases outside the gene matches. CDR3 sequence (DNA): TGCGCCAGCAGCTTGGCCTGGCGGGAGGCCTTCTACGAGCAGTACTTC. Amino acid sequence: CASSLAWREAFYEQYF.